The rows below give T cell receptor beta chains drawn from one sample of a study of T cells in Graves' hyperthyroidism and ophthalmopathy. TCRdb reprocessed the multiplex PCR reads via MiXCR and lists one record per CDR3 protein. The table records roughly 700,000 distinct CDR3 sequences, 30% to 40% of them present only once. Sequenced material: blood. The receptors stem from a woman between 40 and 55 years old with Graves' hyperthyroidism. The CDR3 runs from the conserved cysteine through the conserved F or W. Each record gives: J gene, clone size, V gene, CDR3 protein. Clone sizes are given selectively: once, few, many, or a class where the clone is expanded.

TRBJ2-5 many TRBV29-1 CSVRSGGGETQYF
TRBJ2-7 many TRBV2 CASSAGSPYEQYF
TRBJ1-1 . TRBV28 CASSLRAPQGVEAFF
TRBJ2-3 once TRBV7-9 CASSLVGGLRDTQYF
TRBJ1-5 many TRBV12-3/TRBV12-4 CASSDLGTGGSQHF
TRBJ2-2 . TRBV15 CATSRAGANTGELFF
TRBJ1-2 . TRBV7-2 CASSFYRDPGYTF
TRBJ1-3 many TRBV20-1 CSAREPGQPFSGNTIYF
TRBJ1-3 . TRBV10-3 CAISAYLDRENTIYF
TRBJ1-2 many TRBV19 CASSRSGVSWYGYTF
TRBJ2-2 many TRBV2 CASSAPSGPITGELFF
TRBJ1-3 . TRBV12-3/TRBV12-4 CASSLRGGFGNTIYF
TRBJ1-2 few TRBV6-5 CASSPTDGYTF
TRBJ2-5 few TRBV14 CASSQGSPETQYF
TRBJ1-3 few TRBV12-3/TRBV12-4 CASSGDLLDRGVSGNTIYF
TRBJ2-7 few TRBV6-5 CASKKSSYEQYF
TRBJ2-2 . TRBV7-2 CASRKAGTGNTGELFF
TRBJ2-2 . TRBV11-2 CASSLDRGHSTGELFF
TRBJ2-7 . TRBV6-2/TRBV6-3 CASSPFRTGSYEQCF
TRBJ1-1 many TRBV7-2 CASSLFGRSGTEAFF
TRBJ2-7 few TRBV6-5 CASSQGFSISYEQYF
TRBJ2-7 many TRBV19 CASSSIGLTGSYEQYF
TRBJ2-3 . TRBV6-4 CASSVQPGTADTQYF
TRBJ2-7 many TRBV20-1 CSAGRDGGGYEQYF
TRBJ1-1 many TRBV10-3 CAIGSQGSNEAFF
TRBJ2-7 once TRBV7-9 CASSQDFPTGVPSYEQYF
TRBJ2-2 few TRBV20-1 CSVDEYTGELFF
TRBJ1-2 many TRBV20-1 CSARGAGGPDNYGYTF
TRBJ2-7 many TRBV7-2 CASSLEGHGSYEQYF
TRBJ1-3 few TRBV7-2 CASSSGTLRNTIYF
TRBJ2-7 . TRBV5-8 CASSPYRSSYEQYF
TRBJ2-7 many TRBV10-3 CAISETGTGSHREQYF
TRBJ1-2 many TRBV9 CASSVTSGSPGGYTF
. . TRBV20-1 CSARATWEKNEQFF